A selection of T cell receptor beta chains follows, all from one sample in a study of blood T cell repertoires in COVID-19. The method was immunoSEQ multiplex PCR; TCRdb's version includes in-frame clones alone and lacks a portion of them. The sample has some 22,000 clones; roughly 94% are singletons. Sequencing was performed on peripheral blood. These TCRs come from a woman in her fifties or sixties with active COVID-19. The CDR3 runs from the conserved cysteine through the conserved F or W. The D gene is left open where the match is weak. Clone size is given for some rows only: seen once, a few or many times, or a class if the clone is expanded.

clone_size d_call j_call v_call cdr3_nt cdr3_aa
NA NA TRBJ2-6 TRBV5-6 TGTGCCAGCAACTCTTTCAGGGGCCGTCTCTCTGGGGCCAACGTCCTGACTTTC CASNSFRGRLSGANVLTF
once TRBD1 TRBJ1-3 TRBV6-5 TGTGCCAGCAGCTCCGACAGGGGAGGAAACACCATATATTTT CASSSDRGGNTIYF
NA NA TRBJ2-2 TRBV24-1 TGTGCCACCAGGGCGGGGACTAACACCGGGGAGCTGTTTTTT CATRAGTNTGELFF
NA TRBD1 TRBJ2-6 TRBV28 TGTGCCAGCAGACCGGACAGGGGGCGAAATGGGGCCAACGTCCTGACTTTC CASRPDRGRNGANVLTF
NA NA TRBJ2-2 TRBV3-1/TRBV3-2 TGTGCCAGCAGCCAATCGCTCGCCAGGGGGGAGCTGTTTTTT CASSQSLARGELFF
NA NA TRBJ2-5 TRBV12-2 TGTGCAAGTCGCTTAGTGACAGACGTGCCCCAGTACTTC CASRLVTDVPQYF
NA TRBD1 TRBJ1-5 TRBV5-1 TGCGCCAGCAGCTTGGAAGGGACAGGGAACGGCAATCAGCCCCAGCATTTT CASSLEGTGNGNQPQHF
NA NA TRBJ1-5 TRBV24-1 TGTGCCACCAGTGCGTCAGGGGATAGCAATCAGCCCCAGCATTTT CATSASGDSNQPQHF
NA NA TRBJ1-6 TRBV6-6 TGTGCCAGCAGCCCCCCGGGGGTGCCGAATTCACCCCTCCACTTT CASSPPGVPNSPLHF
NA NA TRBJ1-2 TRBV14 TGTGCCAGCAGCCCACGGACACAGGTGGGGTATGGCTACACCTTC CASSPRTQVGYGYTF
NA TRBD1 TRBJ1-6 TRBV2 TGTGCCAGCAGTGAAGTTGGTACAGGGGGCGATTTTAATTCACCCCTCCACTTT CASSEVGTGGDFNSPLHF
once NA TRBJ1-4 TRBV4-1 TGCGCCAGCAGCCACCCATATGAAAAACTGTTTTTT CASSHPYEKLFF